The clone carrying this T cell receptor beta chain has only a few counts. What it binds is unknown. This sample was taken from a study of a mutant IDH1 vaccine in newly diagnosed glioma. On the study more broadly: Among treated patients, about 62% were male and about 40% female, and mean age was about 40 years. Previous treatment comprised radiotherapy, temozolomide, or both, mostly both.

Described time point: week 35, safety follow-up. Every single dose of the vaccine, 300 ug of mutant IDH1 20-mer peptide, came with topical imiquimod. Clones were sequenced by immunoSEQ multiplex PCR, and TCRdb holds only the in-frame ones, with some missing. The table has tens of thousands of clones, 84% seen once. Germline-derived CDR1 and CDR2 are SGHTA and FQGNSA. The CDR3 is 13 residues long. V lost 1 base to trimming and J lost 7 bases, with 10 bases between them. The rearrangement links TRBV7-2 to TRBJ1-1; no reliable D call. This material consisted of PBMCs, taken from a glioma patient whose treatment included an IDH1 peptide vaccine. The clonotype was recovered from a man aged 25 to 45 with glioma. The CDR3 reads CASSLGLRDEAFF. CDR3 DNA: TGTGCCAGCAGCTTAGGCCTCAGAGATGAAGCTTTCTTT.